Given below is one TCR beta chain in context. This sample was taken from a study of blood T cell repertoires in COVID-19. Generated by immunoSEQ multiplex PCR, the TCRdb table keeps only in-frame clones and is missing some. This table has 240,000 or so clones, around 88% appearing once. V dropped 4 bases and J dropped 8; count of bases not matched to a gene: 13. The CDR3 is 15 residues long. CDR1 is SGDLS and CDR2 is YYNGEE in the germline V gene. The TCR sequence derives from a woman aged 45-65 years who had recovered from COVID-19. The sample was PBMCs or T cells enriched from blood (not recorded which). The J gene is TRBJ1-2, the V gene TRBV9, with 8 bases lining up with TRBD1. CDR3 sequence (DNA): TGTGCCAGCAGCACAATCGGCACAGGGGGTCTCGGCTACACCTTC. It yields the protein CASSTIGTGGLGYTF.